This T cell receptor beta chain was captured in a study of chemoradiotherapy in HPV16-positive cancers. The table came from immunoSEQ multiplex PCR; TCRdb's copy has only in-frame clones and leaves some out. The data contain nearly 35,000 clones, 80% to 95% of them singletons. As concerns this clone: What it binds is not known.

CDR3 length equals 15 residues. In germline, CDR1 is SGHVS, CDR2 FNYEAQ. V was shortened by 1 base and J by 7 bases, with 14 bases between the two germline ends. Findings and limits, study-wide: In HPV16-positive patients, HPV-responsive T-cell expansion tracked better recurrence-free survival. Candidate HPV-specific clones and E7-related TCR motifs grew in tumor during treatment.

The clonotype comes from a human donor with HPV-associated anogenital cancer. Specimen: blood, collected from a patient who underwent chemoradiotherapy. This sequence joins TRBV7-6 and TRBJ2-1, with D tentatively TRBD1 (5 bases). This CDR3 is CASSLEGSGKNEQFF. The CDR3 nucleotides are TGTGCCAGCAGCTTAGAAGGGTCAGGGAAGAATGAGCAGTTCTTC.